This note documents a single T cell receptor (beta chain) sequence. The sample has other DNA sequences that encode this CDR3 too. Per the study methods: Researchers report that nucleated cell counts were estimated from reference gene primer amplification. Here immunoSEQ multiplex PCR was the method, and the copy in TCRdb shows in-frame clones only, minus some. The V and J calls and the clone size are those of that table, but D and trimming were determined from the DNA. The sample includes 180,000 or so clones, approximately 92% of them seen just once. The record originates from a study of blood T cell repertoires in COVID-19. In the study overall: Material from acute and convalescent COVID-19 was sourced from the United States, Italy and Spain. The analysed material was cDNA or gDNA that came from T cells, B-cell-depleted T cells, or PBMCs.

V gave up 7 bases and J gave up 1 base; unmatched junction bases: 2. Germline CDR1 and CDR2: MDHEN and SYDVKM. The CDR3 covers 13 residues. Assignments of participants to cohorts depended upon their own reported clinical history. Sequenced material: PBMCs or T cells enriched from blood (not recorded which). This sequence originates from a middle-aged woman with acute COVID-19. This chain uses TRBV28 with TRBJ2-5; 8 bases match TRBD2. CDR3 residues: CASKRGGQETQYF. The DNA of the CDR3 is TGTGCCAGCAAACGGGGGGGCCAAGAGACCCAGTACTTC.